These T cell receptor beta chains were read from a single sample in a study of blood T cell repertoires in COVID-19. Sequencing was performed with immunoSEQ multiplex PCR; in TCRdb, only in-frame clones are kept and a portion is missing. The sample lists approximately 80,000 clones; over 75% were seen once. Source material: peripheral blood. These receptor sequences come from a woman aged 70-85 years with acute or convalescent COVID-19. The CDR3 runs from the conserved cysteine through the conserved F or W. The order of the fields is clone size, D gene, V gene, J gene, CDR3 length, CDR3 DNA, CDR3 protein. The D gene is left open where the match is weak. Clone size appears in some rows only: once, few, many, or a class for an expanded clone.

.,.,TRBV2,TRBJ1-2,14,TGTGCCAGCAGTGAATCTGAGACAAGTCTAGGCTACACCTTC,CASSESETSLGYTF
.,.,TRBV6-6,TRBJ1-3,14,TGTGCCAGCCTGGGAGGAGGGGCTGGAAACACCATATATTTT,CASLGGGAGNTIYF
.,.,TRBV12-3/TRBV12-4,TRBJ1-1,13,TGTGCCAGCAGTTTACAGTTGAACACTGAAGCTTTCTTT,CASSLQLNTEAFF
few,.,TRBV24-1,TRBJ1-1,13,TGTGCCACCAGTGATTTATCCGAGATTGAAGCTTTCTTT,CATSDLSEIEAFF
.,TRBD1,TRBV28,TRBJ1-2,16,TGTGCCAGCAGTACTCCGGGACAGGGGGCTGTCTATGGCTACACCTTC,CASSTPGQGAVYGYTF
.,TRBD1,TRBV10-3,TRBJ2-7,14,TGTGCCATCAGCAGGGACAGGGTGGGCTACGAGCAGTACTTC,CAISRDRVGYEQYF
.,.,TRBV7-2,TRBJ1-1,13,TGTGCCAGCAGCTTAATTATGAACACTGAAGCTTTCTTT,CASSLIMNTEAFF
.,TRBD1,TRBV6-5,TRBJ1-1,13,TGTGCCAGCAGTTCGACAGGGTGGACTGAAGCTTTCTTT,CASSSTGWTEAFF
.,TRBD2,TRBV3-1/TRBV3-2,TRBJ2-1,17,TGTGCCAGCAGCCTTCTTCTTCTCGGGACTAGCGGAGGTGAGCAGTTCTTC,CASSLLLLGTSGGEQFF
.,.,TRBV11-2,TRBJ1-2,16,TGTGCCAGCAGCTTAGATATTGCCAGCGGCCGCTATGGCTACACCTTC,CASSLDIASGRYGYTF
.,TRBD1,TRBV19,TRBJ2-3,16,TGTGCCAGTAGCCCCCTCCGGGGACAGGCCACAGATACGCAGTATTTT,CASSPLRGQATDTQYF
.,TRBD1,TRBV6-5,TRBJ1-6,15,TGTGCCAGCAGTACATGGACAGGAGATAATTCACCCCTCCACTTT,CASSTWTGDNSPLHF
.,.,TRBV7-9,TRBJ1-2,15,TGTGCCAGCAGCTTTCGGACCCCAGGGTATTATGGCTACACCTTC,CASSFRTPGYYGYTF
.,.,TRBV28,TRBJ2-7,15,TGTGCCAGCAGTCTGGGCGATACCCTACGCTACGAGCAGTACTTC,CASSLGDTLRYEQYF
.,.,TRBV30,TRBJ2-7,14,TGTGCCTGGAGTGTGGGCGCAAGGTCCTACGAGCAGTACTTC,CAWSVGARSYEQYF
.,TRBD1,TRBV5-4,TRBJ1-4,16,TGTGCCAGCAGCCTTAGGACAGGGCCAAATAATGAAAAACTGTTTTTT,CASSLRTGPNNEKLFF